Listed below are T cell receptor beta chains from one sample, sequenced in a study of T cells in narcolepsy. The assay was immunoSEQ multiplex PCR, and TCRdb's table has in-frame clones only and misses some. Seen here are 23,000 or so clones, approximately 84% observed once, and the top ten hold 1.3%. The sequencing input was CD45RA- memory CD4+ T cells from PBMCs. These receptors all stem from a human donor with narcolepsy. Both conserved end residues are part of each CDR3. Each record gives: V gene, J gene, D gene, clone size, CDR3 protein, CDR3 DNA. A D gene is named only where the DNA matches it firmly. The listing skips clone size in some rows; elsewhere it reads once, few, many or a size class.

TRBV6-5	TRBJ1-3	TRBD1	-	CASRPQGSGNTIYF	TGTGCCAGCAGGCCACAGGGGTCTGGAAACACCATATATTTT
TRBV28	TRBJ1-1	-	-	CASTPLGYAEAFF	TGTGCCAGCACCCCTTTAGGTTACGCTGAAGCTTTCTTT
TRBV25-1	TRBJ1-4	TRBD1	-	CASSETFIGQGNEKLFF	TGTGCCAGCAGTGAAACTTTTATAGGACAGGGGAACGAAAAACTGTTTTTT
TRBV9	TRBJ2-3	TRBD2	-	CASSASGRTDTQYF	TGTGCCAGCAGCGCTAGCGGGAGGACAGATACGCAGTATTTT
TRBV19	TRBJ2-3	-	-	CATGMTGRGGRTDTQYF	TGTGCCACCGGAATGACGGGCCGCGGAGGGCGCACAGATACGCAGTATTTT
TRBV28	TRBJ2-1	-	-	CASSLGTADNEQFF	TGTGCCAGCAGTTTAGGGACGGCCGACAATGAGCAGTTCTTC
TRBV11-2	TRBJ2-2	-	-	CASSPVTNTGELFF	TGTGCCAGCAGCCCCGTTACTAACACCGGGGAGCTGTTTTTT
TRBV6-5	TRBJ1-5	-	once	CASREGGGNQPQHF	TGTGCCAGCAGGGAGGGCGGCGGCAATCAGCCCCAGCATTTT
TRBV7-3	TRBJ1-1	-	few	CASSLTGTLGEAFF	TGTGCCAGCAGCTTAACCGGCACTTTGGGTGAAGCTTTCTTT
TRBV5-6	TRBJ2-3	TRBD1	-	CASSLDRGAIHTDTQYF	TGTGCCAGCAGCTTAGACAGGGGGGCGATTCACACAGATACGCAGTATTTT
TRBV5-8	TRBJ1-5	-	-	CASSFGRDGQPQHF	TGTGCCAGCAGCTTCGGGAGGGATGGGCAGCCCCAGCATTTT
TRBV28	TRBJ2-5	TRBD1	-	CASSSAHRGLKTQYF	TGTGCCAGCAGTTCAGCCCACAGGGGGCTAAAGACCCAGTACTTC
TRBV6-5	TRBJ2-1	TRBD1	-	CASRYGTGVDEQFF	TGTGCCAGCAGGTACGGGACAGGGGTCGATGAGCAGTTCTTC
TRBV28	TRBJ1-5	TRBD1	few	CASSLIDRAGNQPQHF	TGTGCCAGCAGTTTAATAGACAGGGCCGGCAATCAGCCCCAGCATTTT
TRBV28	TRBJ1-4	-	-	CASGTPNEKLFF	TGTGCCAGCGGGACGCCGAATGAAAAACTGTTTTTT
TRBV19	TRBJ2-7	-	-	CASSIVGDGSYEQYF	TGTGCCAGTAGTATAGTGGGCGACGGATCCTACGAGCAGTACTTC
TRBV19	TRBJ2-7	TRBD2	-	CASSTSLRTSGAYEQYF	TGTGCCAGTAGTACTTCCCTACGGACTAGCGGGGCCTACGAGCAGTACTTC
TRBV18	TRBJ1-3	-	-	CASSPQANTIYF	TGTGCCAGCTCACCACAGGCAAACACCATATATTTT
TRBV28	TRBJ1-5	TRBD1	-	CASTQGLRLGNQPQHF	TGTGCCAGCACACAGGGGTTAAGGTTGGGCAATCAGCCCCAGCATTTT
TRBV19	TRBJ1-2	TRBD1	-	CASSTRDRVNGYTF	TGTGCCAGTAGTACCCGGGACAGGGTAAATGGCTACACCTTC
TRBV6-1	TRBJ2-7	TRBD1	-	CASRPGTVSYEQYF	TGTGCCAGCAGGCCCGGGACAGTCTCCTACGAGCAGTACTTC
TRBV15	TRBJ2-3	-	-	CATSRVDYVNTQYF	TGTGCCACCAGCAGAGTGGACTACGTAAATACGCAGTATTTT
TRBV28	TRBJ2-7	-	-	CASSLLEGSRYEQYF	TGTGCCAGCAGTCTCTTGGAGGGATCTCGGTACGAGCAGTACTTC
TRBV7-2	TRBJ1-4	-	-	CASSLGSRVGEKLFF	TGTGCCAGCAGCTTAGGTTCACGGGTGGGTGAAAAACTGTTTTTT
TRBV20-1	TRBJ1-5	-	-	CSAPNFSTPHF	TGCAGTGCTCCGAACTTCTCCACCCCGCATTTT
TRBV9	TRBJ2-5	TRBD2	-	CASSDSGQTQYF	TGTGCCAGCAGCGATAGCGGGCAGACCCAGTACTTC
TRBV5-1	TRBJ2-3	TRBD2	-	CASSLWGLAGLSGSTDTQYF	TGCGCCAGCAGCTTGTGGGGACTAGCGGGACTCAGCGGGAGCACAGATACGCAGTATTTT
TRBV7-9	TRBJ2-1	TRBD2	-	CASSNLAGEAYNEQFF	TGTGCCAGCAGCAACCTAGCGGGAGAGGCCTACAATGAGCAGTTCTTC
TRBV10-3	TRBJ1-2	TRBD1	few	CAISEDRVYGYTF	TGTGCCATCAGTGAGGACAGGGTTTATGGCTACACCTTC
TRBV7-2	TRBJ2-3	TRBD1	-	CASSFGGTGGRDTQYF	TGTGCCAGCAGCTTCGGCGGGACAGGGGGCCGCGATACGCAGTATTTT
TRBV28	TRBJ1-1	-	-	CASSPPGRKNTEAFF	TGTGCCAGCAGCCCTCCGGGACGGAAGAACACTGAAGCTTTCTTT
TRBV27	TRBJ2-1	TRBD2	-	CASSLIWTSGISSYNEQFF	TGTGCCAGCAGTTTAATTTGGACTAGCGGGATTAGCTCCTACAATGAGCAGTTCTTC
TRBV2	TRBJ2-7	TRBD2	-	CASATSGSSHEQYF	TGTGCCAGTGCGACTAGCGGGAGTTCCCACGAGCAGTACTTC
TRBV7-3	TRBJ2-2	-	-	CASSLTYGTGELFF	TGTGCCAGCAGCTTAACGTACGGGACCGGGGAGCTGTTTTTT
TRBV6-1	TRBJ1-2	-	few	CASSGTDSSNPNYGYTF	TGTGCCAGCAGTGGAACAGACAGCTCCAATCCGAACTATGGCTACACCTTC
TRBV19	TRBJ2-1	TRBD2	-	CASSFGTSGRGTFF	TGTGCCAGTAGTTTCGGAACTAGCGGGAGGGGGACGTTCTTC
TRBV6-6	TRBJ2-7	-	-	CASFKTGNYEQYF	TGTGCCAGCTTTAAGACAGGCAATTACGAGCAGTACTTC
TRBV18	TRBJ2-3	-	-	CASSYQVQGRTDTQYF	TGTGCCAGCTCTTACCAGGTTCAGGGGAGAACAGATACGCAGTATTTT
TRBV11-3	TRBJ2-3	-	few	CASSLNGYTQYF	TGTGCCAGCAGCTTAAACGGGTATACGCAGTATTTT
TRBV28	TRBJ1-1	-	-	CASSLGPVEQTDHTEAFF	TGTGCCAGCAGTTTAGGCCCAGTCGAGCAGACGGATCACACTGAAGCTTTCTTT
TRBV2	TRBJ1-5	-	-	CASSVLDSSNQPQHF	TGTGCCAGCAGTGTTCTCGACAGTAGCAATCAGCCCCAGCATTTT
TRBV7-2	TRBJ2-1	-	-	CASSLAWGRGNEQFF	TGTGCCAGCAGCTTAGCATGGGGGCGGGGCAATGAGCAGTTCTTC
TRBV14	TRBJ2-7	-	-	CASSLSRSEQYF	TGTGCCAGCAGCCTCAGCCGCTCCGAGCAGTACTTC
TRBV5-1	TRBJ2-7	-	-	CASSSRDTYYEQYF	TGCGCCAGCAGCTCGCGGGACACCTACTACGAGCAGTACTTC
TRBV5-8	TRBJ1-4	-	-	CASSTRGLNEKLFF	TGTGCCAGCAGCACGAGGGGCCTTAATGAAAAACTGTTTTTT
TRBV27	TRBJ1-4	TRBD1	-	CASKSGTANEKLFF	TGTGCCAGCAAGTCGGGGACAGCTAATGAAAAACTGTTTTTT
TRBV7-8	TRBJ2-3	-	-	CASSLERDPSTDTQYF	TGTGCCAGCAGCTTAGAACGGGACCCAAGCACAGATACGCAGTATTTT
TRBV19	TRBJ1-1	-	-	CASSIGGIGNTEAFF	TGTGCCAGTAGTATAGGAGGGATCGGGAACACTGAAGCTTTCTTT
TRBV19	TRBJ2-4	-	-	CASSLGGLAKNIQYF	TGTGCCAGTAGCTTGGGGGGGCTAGCCAAAAACATTCAGTACTTC